This T cell receptor (beta chain) was recorded in a study of blood T cells in healthy people across ages. Through a sample-barcoded 5' primer and a J-beta primer mix, a second PCR was run for about 6 to 12 cycles. TCRdb used MiXCR to reprocess the 5' RACE reads, holding one entry per CDR3 protein. The sample yields around 900,000 distinct CDR3 sequences, about 28% seen once. What was sequenced was blood. This clonotype was obtained from a woman of 80 years or more in good health.

The CDR3 loop reads CASSPPGLAGYNEQFF. CDR3 coding DNA: TGTGCCAGCAGTCCTCCGGGACTAGCGGGATATAATGAGCAGTTCTTC. J is TRBJ2-1 and V is TRBV28; the match to TRBD2 covers 13 bases. CDR1 MDHEN and CDR2 SYDVKM come from the germline V gene. With 5 bases clipped from V and 7 bases from J, the junction kept 8 bases outside the gene matches. CDR3 size: 16 residues.